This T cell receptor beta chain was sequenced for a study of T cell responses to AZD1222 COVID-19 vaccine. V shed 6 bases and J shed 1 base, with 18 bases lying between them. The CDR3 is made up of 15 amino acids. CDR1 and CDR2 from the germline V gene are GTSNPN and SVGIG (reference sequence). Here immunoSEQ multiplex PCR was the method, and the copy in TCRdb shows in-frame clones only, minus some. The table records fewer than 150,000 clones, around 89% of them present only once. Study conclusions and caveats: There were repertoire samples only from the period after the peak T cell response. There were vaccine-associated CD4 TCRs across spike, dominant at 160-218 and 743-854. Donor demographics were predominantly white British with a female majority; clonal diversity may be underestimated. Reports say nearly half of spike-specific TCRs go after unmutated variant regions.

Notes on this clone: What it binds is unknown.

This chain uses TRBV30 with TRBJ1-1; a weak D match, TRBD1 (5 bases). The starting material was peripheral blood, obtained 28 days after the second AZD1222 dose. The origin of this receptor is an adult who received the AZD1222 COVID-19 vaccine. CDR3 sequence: CACRWGGRRNTEAFF. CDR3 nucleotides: TGTGCCTGCAGATGGGGGGGGAGGCGGAACACTGAAGCTTTCTTT.